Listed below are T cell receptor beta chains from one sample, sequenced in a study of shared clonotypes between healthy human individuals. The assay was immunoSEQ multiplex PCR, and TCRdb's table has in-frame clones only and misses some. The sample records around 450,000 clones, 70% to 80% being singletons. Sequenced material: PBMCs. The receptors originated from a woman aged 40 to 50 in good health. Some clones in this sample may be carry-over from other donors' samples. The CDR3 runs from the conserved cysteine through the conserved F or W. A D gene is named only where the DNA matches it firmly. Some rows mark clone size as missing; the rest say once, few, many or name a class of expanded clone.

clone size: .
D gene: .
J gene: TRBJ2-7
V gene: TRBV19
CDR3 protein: CASSIEGRGSYEQYF
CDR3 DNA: TGTGCCAGTAGTATAGAGGGCCGGGGGTCCTACGAGCAGTACTTC

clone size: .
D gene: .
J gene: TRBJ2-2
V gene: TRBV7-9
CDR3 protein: CASSFLGIGELFF
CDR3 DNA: TGTGCCAGCAGCTTCCTGGGGATCGGGGAGCTGTTTTTT

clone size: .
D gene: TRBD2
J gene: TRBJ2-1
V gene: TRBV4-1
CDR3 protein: CASSPLVAGGPNEQFF
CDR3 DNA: TGCGCCAGCAGCCCGCTTGTGGCGGGAGGGCCGAATGAGCAGTTCTTC

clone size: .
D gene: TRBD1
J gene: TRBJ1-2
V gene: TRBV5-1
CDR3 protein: CASSATGGDGYTF
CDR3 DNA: TGCGCCAGCAGCGCTACAGGGGGCGATGGCTACACCTTC

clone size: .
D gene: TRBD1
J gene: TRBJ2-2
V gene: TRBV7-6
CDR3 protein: CASSLGTGRPGELFF
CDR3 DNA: TGTGCCAGCAGCTTAGGGACAGGGAGGCCCGGGGAGCTATTTTTT

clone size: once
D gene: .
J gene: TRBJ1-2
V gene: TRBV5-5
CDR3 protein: CASSLEGNSNYGYTF
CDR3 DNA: TGTGCCAGCAGCTTGGAAGGGAATTCTAACTATGGCTACACCTTC

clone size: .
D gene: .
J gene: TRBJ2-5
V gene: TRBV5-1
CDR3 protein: CASSLRRGETQYF
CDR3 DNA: TGCGCCAGCAGCTTGAGACGCGGGGAGACCCAGTACTTC

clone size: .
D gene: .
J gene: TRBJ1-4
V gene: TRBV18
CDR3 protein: CASSPRGGEKLFF
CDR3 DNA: TGTGCCAGCTCACCACGAGGAGGTGAAAAACTGTTTTTT

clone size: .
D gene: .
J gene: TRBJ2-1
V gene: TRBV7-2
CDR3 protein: CASSLGGPYEQFF
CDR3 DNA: TGTGCCAGCAGCTTGGGGGGCCCCTATGAGCAGTTCTTC

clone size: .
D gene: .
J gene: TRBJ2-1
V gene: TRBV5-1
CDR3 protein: CASSPYRPPGPYNEQFF
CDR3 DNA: TGCGCCAGCAGCCCCTACCGGCCCCCGGGTCCCTACAATGAGCAGTTCTTC

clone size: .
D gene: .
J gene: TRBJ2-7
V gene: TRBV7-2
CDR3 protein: CASSQMLTAYEQYF
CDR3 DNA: TGTGCCAGCAGCCAGATGTTGACAGCCTACGAGCAGTACTTC

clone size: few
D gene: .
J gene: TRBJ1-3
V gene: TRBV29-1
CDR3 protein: CSVPGAGDSRGTF
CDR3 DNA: TGCAGCGTCCCGGGGGCCGGTGATTCCCGAGGAACTTTT

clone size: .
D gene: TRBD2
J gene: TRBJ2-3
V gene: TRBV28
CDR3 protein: CASRRGSGRPSTDTQYF
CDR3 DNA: TGTGCCAGCAGGCGGGGTAGCGGGAGACCCAGCACAGATACGCAGTATTTT

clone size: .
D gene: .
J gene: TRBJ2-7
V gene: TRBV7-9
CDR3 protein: CASSPGRTSYEQYF
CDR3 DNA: TGTGCCAGCAGCCCAGGACGGACCTCCTACGAGCAGTACTTC

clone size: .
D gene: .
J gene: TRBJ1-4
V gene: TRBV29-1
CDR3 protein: CSVEDRNSEKLFF
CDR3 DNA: TGCAGCGTTGAAGATCGAAACAGCGAAAAACTGTTTTTT

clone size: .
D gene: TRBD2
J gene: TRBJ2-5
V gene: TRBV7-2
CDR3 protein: CASSPQRGTQETQYF
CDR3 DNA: TGTGCCAGCAGCCCTCAGCGGGGTACCCAAGAGACCCAGTACTTC

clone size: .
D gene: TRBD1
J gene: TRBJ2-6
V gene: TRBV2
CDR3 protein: CASTTGTGASGANVLTF
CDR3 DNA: TGTGCCAGTACCACCGGGACAGGAGCCTCTGGGGCCAACGTCCTGACTTTC

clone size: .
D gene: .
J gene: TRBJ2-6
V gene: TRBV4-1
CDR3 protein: CASSQQGLAIGSGANVLTF
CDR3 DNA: TGCGCCAGCAGCCAACAGGGCTTGGCCATTGGGAGTGGGGCCAACGTCCTGACTTTC

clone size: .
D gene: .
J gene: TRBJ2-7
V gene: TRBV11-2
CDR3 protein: CASSARGSLYEQYF
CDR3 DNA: TGTGCCAGCAGCGCCCGGGGCAGCCTCTACGAGCAGTACTTC

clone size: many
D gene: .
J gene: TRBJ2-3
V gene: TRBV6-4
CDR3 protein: CASSPRGSATDTQYF
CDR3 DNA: TGTGCCAGCAGTCCGCGGGGATCAGCCACAGATACGCAGTATTTT

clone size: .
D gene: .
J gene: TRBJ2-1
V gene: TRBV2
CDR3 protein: CASDSNEQFF
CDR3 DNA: TGTGCCAGCGACTCCAATGAGCAGTTCTTC

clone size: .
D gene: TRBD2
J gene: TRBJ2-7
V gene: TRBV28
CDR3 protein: CATGLASTYEQYF
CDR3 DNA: TGTGCCACCGGACTAGCATCTACCTACGAGCAGTACTTC

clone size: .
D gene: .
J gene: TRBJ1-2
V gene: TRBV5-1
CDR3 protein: CASSLVQGDYGYTF
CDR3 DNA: TGCGCCAGCAGCTTGGTACAGGGCGACTATGGCTACACCTTC

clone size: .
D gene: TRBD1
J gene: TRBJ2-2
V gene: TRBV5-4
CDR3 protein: CASNPEGGQGSSGELFF
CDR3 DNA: TGTGCCAGCAACCCGGAGGGGGGACAGGGGAGTTCCGGGGAGCTGTTTTTT

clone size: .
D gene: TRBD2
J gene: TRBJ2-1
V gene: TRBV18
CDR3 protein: CASSPGTSGRGDYNEQFF
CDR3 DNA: TGTGCCAGCTCGCCCGGGACTAGCGGGAGGGGGGACTACAATGAGCAGTTCTTC

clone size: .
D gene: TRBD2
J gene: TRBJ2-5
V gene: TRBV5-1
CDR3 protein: CASSPQTSGRWETQYF
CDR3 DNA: TGCGCCAGCAGCCCCCAGACTAGCGGGAGGTGGGAGACCCAGTACTTC

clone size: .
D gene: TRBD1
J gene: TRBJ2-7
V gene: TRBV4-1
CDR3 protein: CASSPGGYEQYF
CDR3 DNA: TGCGCCAGCTCCCCAGGGGGCTACGAGCAGTACTTC